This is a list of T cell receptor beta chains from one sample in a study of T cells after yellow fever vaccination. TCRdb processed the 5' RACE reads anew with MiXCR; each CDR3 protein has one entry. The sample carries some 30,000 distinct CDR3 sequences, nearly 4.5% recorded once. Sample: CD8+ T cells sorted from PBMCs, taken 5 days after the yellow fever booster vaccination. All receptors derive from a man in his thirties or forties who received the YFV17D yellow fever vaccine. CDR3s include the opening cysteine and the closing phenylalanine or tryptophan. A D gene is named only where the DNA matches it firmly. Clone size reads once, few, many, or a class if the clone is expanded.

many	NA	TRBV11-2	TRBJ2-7	CASSLAGDHYEQYF	TGTGCCAGCAGCTTAGCAGGGGATCACTACGAGCAGTACTTC
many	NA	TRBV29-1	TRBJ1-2	CSVEDRAANYGYTF	TGCAGCGTTGAAGATCGGGCGGCAAACTATGGCTACACCTTC
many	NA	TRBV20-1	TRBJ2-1	CSGLSANEQFF	TGCAGTGGTTTATCGGCGAATGAGCAGTTCTTC
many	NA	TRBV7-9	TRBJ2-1	CASSLQTGRNEQFF	TGTGCCAGCAGCTTACAGACAGGGAGGAATGAGCAGTTCTTC
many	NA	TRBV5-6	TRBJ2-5	CASSLMGGYETQYF	TGTGCCAGCAGCTTGATGGGGGGATACGAGACCCAGTACTTC
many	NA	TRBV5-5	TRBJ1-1	CASSPDRQNTEAFF	TGTGCCAGCAGCCCGGACAGACAGAACACTGAAGCTTTCTTT
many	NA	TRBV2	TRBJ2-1	CASSDTGEGSYNEQFF	TGTGCCAGCAGTGACACAGGGGAGGGCTCCTACAATGAGCAGTTCTTC
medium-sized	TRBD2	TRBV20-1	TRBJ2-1	CSATPLTSGIHHEQFF	TGCAGTGCCACACCGTTGACTAGCGGGATTCACCATGAGCAGTTCTTC
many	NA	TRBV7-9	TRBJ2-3	CASSIRWGRTDTQYF	TGTGCCAGCAGCATCCGTTGGGGGAGGACAGATACGCAGTATTTT
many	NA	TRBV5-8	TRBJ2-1	CASSYTGLEQFF	TGTGCCAGCAGCTACACAGGGCTTGAGCAGTTCTTC
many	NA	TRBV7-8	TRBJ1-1	CASSLRDTKNTEAFF	TGTGCCAGCAGCCTACGGGACACCAAGAACACTGAAGCTTTCTTT
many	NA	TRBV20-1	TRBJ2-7	CSAGSGSSYEQYF	TGCAGTGCTGGGAGCGGTAGCTCCTACGAGCAGTACTTC
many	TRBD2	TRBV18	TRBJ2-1	CASSPPYSGSGNEQFF	TGTGCCAGCTCACCACCGTATAGCGGGAGTGGTAATGAGCAGTTCTTC
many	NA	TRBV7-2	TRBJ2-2	CASSLASLTGELFF	TGTGCCAGCAGCTTGGCCTCATTAACCGGGGAGCTGTTTTTT
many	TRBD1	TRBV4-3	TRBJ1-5	CASSQYRGDNQPQHF	TGCGCCAGCAGCCAGTACAGGGGAGACAATCAGCCCCAGCATTTT
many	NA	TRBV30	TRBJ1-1	CAWRVQGIGTEAFF	TGTGCCTGGAGAGTTCAGGGGATAGGGACTGAAGCTTTCTTT